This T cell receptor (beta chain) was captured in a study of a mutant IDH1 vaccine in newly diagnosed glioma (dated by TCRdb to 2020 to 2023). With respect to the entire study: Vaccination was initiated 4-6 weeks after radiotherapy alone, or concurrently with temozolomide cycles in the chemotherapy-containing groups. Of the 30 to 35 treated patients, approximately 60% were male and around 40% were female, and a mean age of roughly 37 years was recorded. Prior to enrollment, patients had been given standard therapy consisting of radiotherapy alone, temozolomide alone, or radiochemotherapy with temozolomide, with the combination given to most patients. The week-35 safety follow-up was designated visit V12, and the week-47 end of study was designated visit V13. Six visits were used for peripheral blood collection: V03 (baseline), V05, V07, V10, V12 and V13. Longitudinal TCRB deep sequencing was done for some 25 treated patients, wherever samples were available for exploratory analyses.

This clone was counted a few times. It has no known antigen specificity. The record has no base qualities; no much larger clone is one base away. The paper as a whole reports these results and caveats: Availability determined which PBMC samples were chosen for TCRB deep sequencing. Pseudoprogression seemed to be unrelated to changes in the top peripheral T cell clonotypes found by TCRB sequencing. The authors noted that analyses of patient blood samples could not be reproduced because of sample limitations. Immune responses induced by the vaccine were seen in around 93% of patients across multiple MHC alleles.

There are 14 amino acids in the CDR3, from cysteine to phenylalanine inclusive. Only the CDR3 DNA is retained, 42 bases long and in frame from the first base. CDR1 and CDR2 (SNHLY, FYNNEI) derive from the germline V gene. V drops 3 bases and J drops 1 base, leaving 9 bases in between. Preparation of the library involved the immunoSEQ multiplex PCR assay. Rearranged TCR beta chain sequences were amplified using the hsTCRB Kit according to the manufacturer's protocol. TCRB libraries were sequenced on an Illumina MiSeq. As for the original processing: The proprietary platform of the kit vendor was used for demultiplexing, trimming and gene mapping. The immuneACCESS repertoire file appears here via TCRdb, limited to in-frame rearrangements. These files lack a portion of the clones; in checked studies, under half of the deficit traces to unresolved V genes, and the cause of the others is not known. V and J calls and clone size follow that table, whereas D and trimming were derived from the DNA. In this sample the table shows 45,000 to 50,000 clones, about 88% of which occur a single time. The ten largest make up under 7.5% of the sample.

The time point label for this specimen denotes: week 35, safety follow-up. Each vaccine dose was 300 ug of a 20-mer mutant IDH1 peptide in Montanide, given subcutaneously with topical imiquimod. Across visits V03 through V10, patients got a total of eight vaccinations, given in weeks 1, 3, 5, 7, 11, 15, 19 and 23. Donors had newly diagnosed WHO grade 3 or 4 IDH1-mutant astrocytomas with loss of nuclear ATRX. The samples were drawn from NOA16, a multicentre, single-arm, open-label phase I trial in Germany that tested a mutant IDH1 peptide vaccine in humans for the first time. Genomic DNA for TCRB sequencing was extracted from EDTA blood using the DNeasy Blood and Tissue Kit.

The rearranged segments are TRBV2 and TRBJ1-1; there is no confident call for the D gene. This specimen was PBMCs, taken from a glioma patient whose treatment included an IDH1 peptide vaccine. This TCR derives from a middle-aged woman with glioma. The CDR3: CASSEAFQNTEAFF. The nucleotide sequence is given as TGTGCCAGCAGTGAGGCATTTCAGAACACTGAAGCTTTCTTT.